Below, 20 T cell receptor beta chains from the same sample are listed, as sequenced in a study of long-term antiretroviral therapy in people with HIV (dated by TCRdb to 2021 to 2024). The immunoSEQ hsTCRB v3.0 assay was used at survey level resolution for TRB variable region sequencing. This is the immuneACCESS table as TCRdb keeps it, with only in-frame sequences that have V and J called. A part of the clones is gone; compared with another copy, unresolved V genes explain less than half, and the rest is unexplained. The sample table lists about 24,000 clones, approximately 95% of them with a count of one. The ten largest clonotypes hold 2% to 2.5% of the sample. The sample here was unsorted PBMCs, taken almost 5 years after starting antiretroviral therapy. These TCRs come from a woman in her forties or fifties with HIV.

V and J are TRBV7-2 and TRBJ2-1; D remains unclear. This CDR3 contains 12 residues. Trimming took 2 bases from V and 11 from J, leaving 10 bases between them. The germline V gene has CDR1 SGHTA and CDR2 FQGNSA. In DNA, the CDR3 is TGTGCCAGCAGCTTAATAGAACTACAGCAGTTCTTC. As protein: CASSLIELQQFF. Combining the CDR3 with reference TRBV7-2 and TRBJ2-1 gives the whole variable domain GAGVSQSPSNKVTEKGKDVELRCDPISGHTALYWYRQSLGQGLEFLIYFQGNSAPDKSGLPSDRFSAERTGGSVSTLTIQRTQQEDSAVYLCASSLIELQQFFGPGTRLTVL.

This clone came up once. This chain links TRBV6-1 with TRBJ1-1; no definite D call. This CDR3 spans 14 amino acids. The V end was cut by 7 bases, the J end by 4 bases, with 16 bases between. Germline V CDR1 and CDR2: MNHNS, SASEGT. CDR3 protein: CASMHLYSPTEAFF. The CDR3 DNA follows: TGTGCCAGCATGCACCTATATTCCCCCACTGAAGCTTTCTTT.

The chain combines TRBV5-1 with TRBJ2-2; maybe TRBD2 (5 bases). With 4 bases removed from V and 3 bases from J, the gap between germline ends came to 10 bases. The CDR3 is 14 amino acids. CDR1 and CDR2 from the germline V gene are SGHRS and YFSETQ. The CDR3 DNA reads as TGCGCCAGCAGCCGGGATGCGTACACCGGGGAGCTGTTTTTT. This codes for CASSRDAYTGELFF.

V gene TRBV6-6 combines with J gene TRBJ1-6; 7 nucleotides agree with TRBD1. Trimming took 6 bases from V and 7 from J; bases not matched to a gene: 6. Germline lookup yields CDR1 MNHNY and CDR2 SVGAGI (reference sequence). The CDR3 spans 14 residues. Here the CDR3 DNA reads TGTGCCAGCAGCAGGGACAGCGAAAATTCACCCCTCCACTTT. It is translated as CASSRDSENSPLHF.

This clone was observed once. This chain connects TRBV12-5 to TRBJ1-5; 7 bases are shared with TRBD1. This CDR3 region has 17 residues. The V gene end was trimmed by 5 bases and the J gene end by 4 bases; junction bases not matched to a gene: 14. Germline values: CDR1 LGHNT, CDR2 FRNRAP. CDR3 loop: CASGLSPLDRLNQPQHF. The CDR3 bases are TGTGCTAGTGGTCTTTCACCCCTGGACAGGCTGAATCAGCCCCAGCATTTT.

This chain's CDR3 is CASSLGLSRTDTQYF. CDR3 DNA sequence: TGCGCCAGCAGCTTAGGCTTATCCCGCACAGATACGCAGTATTTT. The V and J genes are TRBV5-1 and TRBJ2-3; D not resolved. Germline CDR1 is SGHRS and CDR2 is YFSETQ. The V gene lost 2 bases and the J gene lost 1 base, with 11 bases spanning the gap. There are 15 residues in the CDR3.

The J gene is TRBJ2-1, the V gene TRBV25-1, with 7 positions matching TRBD1. There are 14 residues in the CDR3. Germline CDR1 is MGHDK and CDR2 is SYGVNS. Trimming took 8 bases from V and 0 from J; bases not matched to a gene: 4. CDR3 loop: CASGDSSSYNEQFF. In nucleotides, the CDR3 is TGTGCCAGCGGGGACAGTAGCTCCTACAATGAGCAGTTCTTC. The full variable domain, its missing parts supplied by reference TRBV25-1 and TRBJ2-1, is EADIYQTPRYLVIGTGKKITLECSQTMGHDKMYWYQQDPGMELHLIHYSYGVNSTEKGDLSSESTVSRIRTEHFPLTLESARPSHTSQYLCASGDSSSYNEQFFGPGTRLTVL.

The chain recombines TRBV27 with TRBJ1-5; D ambiguous. The CDR3 has 14 amino acids. CDR1 MNHEY and CDR2 SMNVEV come from the germline V gene (reference sequence). V was clipped by 6 bases and J by 5 bases, with 14 bases between them. The CDR3 DNA follows: TGTGCCAGCAGGGCCGCAGAACTTTATCAGCCCCAGCATTTT. Residues: CASRAAELYQPQHF.

The V and J genes are TRBV5-4 and TRBJ2-5, with D perhaps matching TRBD1 (5 bases). The ends were cut back, 0 bases at V and 3 bases at J, with 6 bases in the middle. CDR3 length: 13 amino acids. Germline V gene lookup returns CDR1 SGHNT and CDR2 YYREEE (reference sequence). The chain's CDR3 is CASSLAREETQYF. The CDR3 bases are TGTGCCAGCAGCTTGGCCAGGGAAGAGACCCAGTACTTC.

This clone was detected only once. This chain joins TRBV7-9 and TRBJ2-1; D possibly corresponds to TRBD2 (6 bases). V lost 5 bases to trimming and J lost 5 bases, with 22 bases between them. The CDR3 is made up of 17 amino acids. The germline CDR1 and CDR2 sequences are SEHNR and FQNEAQ (reference sequence). The chain's CDR3 is CASSTRQTGRIDNEQFF. CDR3 DNA sequence: TGTGCCAGCAGCACACGACAGACTGGGAGGATAGACAATGAGCAGTTCTTC.

The V call is TRBV27, the J call TRBJ2-1; 7 bases fit TRBD2. This CDR3 has 15 amino acids. The germline gives CDR1 MNHEY, CDR2 SMNVEV (reference sequence). J lost 2 bases, V lost 7 bases, and 8 bases had no gene match. Here the CDR3 reads CASMAGTIPYNEQFF. For the CDR3, the DNA is TGTGCCAGCATGGCCGGGACTATCCCCTACAATGAGCAGTTCTTC.

The gene calls are TRBV27 and TRBJ2-2; D may be TRBD2 (6 bases). The CDR3 runs to 16 residues. The germline gives CDR1 MNHEY, CDR2 SMNVEV (reference sequence). Trimming removed 3 bases at V and 1 base at J, with 12 bases between. CDR3 loop: CASSFSGARNTGELFF. CDR3 bases: TGTGCCAGCAGTTTTAGCGGAGCAAGGAACACCGGGGAGCTGTTTTTT.

The gene calls are TRBV7-8 and TRBJ2-2, with a possible D match to TRBD1 (7 bases). Germline lookup yields CDR1 SGHVS and CDR2 FQNEAQ. V gave up 0 bases and J gave up 4 bases, with 12 bases separating them. The CDR3 spans 16 residues. The CDR3 here is CASSLALAGGTGELFF. In DNA, the CDR3 is TGTGCCAGCAGCTTAGCACTAGCAGGGGGCACCGGGGAGCTGTTTTTT.

The chain's CDR3 is CASREEKLFF. CDR3 sequence (DNA): TGTGCCAGTCGGGAGGAAAAACTGTTTTTT. V gene TRBV6-1 combines with J gene TRBJ1-4; D is undetermined. CDR1 is MNHNS, CDR2 SASEGT, per germline. Trimming took 9 bases from V and 8 from J, leaving 7 bases between them. The CDR3 length is 10 residues.

The chain combines TRBV7-6 with TRBJ2-2; TRBD1 matches 7 bases. This CDR3 has 17 amino acids. Per germline, CDR1 SGHVS and CDR2 FNYEAQ. Germline trimming cut 5 bases from V and 2 bases from J; bases unmatched to any gene: 11. The CDR3 here is CASSQYPTGVNTGELFF. The CDR3 bases are TGTGCCAGCAGCCAGTACCCCACAGGGGTAAACACCGGGGAGCTGTTTTTT.

The chain couples TRBV4-1 to TRBJ1-1, with D unclear. The CDR3 length is 13 residues. The V end lost 0 bases, the J end lost 3 bases, and 5 bases lay between the germline ends. Germline CDR1 is MGHRA and CDR2 is YSYEKL. The CDR3: CASSQEVDTEAFF. CDR3 bases: TGCGCCAGCAGCCAAGAAGTGGACACTGAAGCTTTCTTT.

The gene calls are TRBV19 and TRBJ2-5; TRBD1 agrees at 7 bases. With 4 bases clipped from V and 2 bases from J, the junction kept 4 bases outside the gene matches. Germline V lookup: CDR1 LNHDA, CDR2 SQIVND (reference sequence). There are 14 residues in the CDR3. DNA of the CDR3: TGTGCCAGTAGTAACGGACAGGAACAAGAGACCCAGTACTTC. This codes for CASSNGQEQETQYF. Based on the CDR3 plus reference TRBV19 and TRBJ2-5, the full variable domain is DGGITQSPKYLFRKEGQNVTLSCEQNLNHDAMYWYRQDPGQGLRLIYYSQIVNDFQKGDIAEGYSVSREKKESFPLTVTSAQKNPTAFYLCASSNGQEQETQYFGPGTRLLVL.

J is TRBJ2-7 and V is TRBV5-5; no definite D call. Trimming cost V 6 bases and J 5 bases, with 15 bases left between them. This CDR3 is 13 amino acids long. From germline, CDR1 is SGHKS and CDR2 YYEKEE (reference sequence). The CDR3 coding sequence is TGTGCCAGCAATCCCGATTCCAGAAACGAGCAGTACTTC. This sequence encodes CASNPDSRNEQYF.

This clone was found once. The chain joins TRBV6-1 to TRBJ2-7, with D maybe TRBD1 (5 bases). The CDR3 contains 12 residues. Per germline, CDR1 MNHNS and CDR2 SASEGT. The V gene lost 7 bases and the J gene lost 4 bases, with 11 bases spanning the gap. DNA for the CDR3: TGTGCCAGCACCCCTGGGGCGTACGAGCAGTACTTC. It yields the protein CASTPGAYEQYF.

The CDR3: CASSVSAGLKYEQYF. The CDR3 DNA follows: TGTGCCAGCAGCGTATCAGCGGGACTAAAGTACGAGCAGTACTTC. The rearrangement joins TRBV9 to TRBJ2-7; 7 bases are a match to TRBD2. The CDR3 runs to 15 residues. CDR1 and CDR2 (germline): SGDLS, YYNGEE. Unmatched junction bases numbered 8, after V lost 1 base and J lost 4 bases.